Listed below are T cell receptor beta chains from one sample, sequenced in a study of blood T cell repertoires in COVID-19. Clones were read by immunoSEQ multiplex PCR, and TCRdb kept only the in-frame ones, dropping some. The sample includes some 150,000 clones, approximately 82% of them seen just once. Sequenced input: peripheral blood. The source is a human donor in a cohort sampled during active COVID-19. Each CDR3 is given with its conserved first and last residue. A D gene is named only where the DNA matches it firmly. Expanded clones are given a class, and other clones once, few, many or no size at all.

clone_size,j_call,v_call,d_call,cdr3_aa,cdr3_nt
once,TRBJ2-7,TRBV5-1,-,CASSPGMGEQYF,TGCGCCAGCAGCCCCGGGATGGGCGAGCAGTACTTC
-,TRBJ2-2,TRBV24-1,TRBD1,CATSGQYTGELFF,TGTGCCACCTCGGGACAGTACACCGGGGAGCTGTTTTTT
-,TRBJ1-1,TRBV19,-,CASSIGTRNMNTEAFF,TGTGCCAGTAGTATAGGTACAAGAAACATGAACACTGAAGCTTTCTTT
-,TRBJ2-5,TRBV7-6,-,CASSPGNSGWETQYF,TGTGCCAGCAGCCCAGGAAATAGCGGCTGGGAGACCCAGTACTTC
-,TRBJ1-2,TRBV6-6,-,CASSYGSGHYGYTF,TGTGCCAGCAGTTATGGCAGCGGGCACTATGGCTACACCTTC
-,TRBJ2-3,TRBV7-5,-,CARSRRLGKSTDTQYF,TGTGCCAGAAGCCGCCGACTAGGTAAATCCACAGATACGCAGTATTTT
-,TRBJ2-1,TRBV10-3,-,CAISSLTGYDEQFF,TGTGCCATCAGTTCCTTAACAGGTTACGATGAGCAGTTCTTC
once,TRBJ1-4,TRBV19,TRBD1,CASSITAMGQGVKLFF,TGTGCCAGTAGTATAACAGCTATGGGACAGGGAGTTAAACTGTTTTTT
-,TRBJ1-1,TRBV19,TRBD1,CASRYLPGQRGTEAFF,TGTGCCAGTAGATACCTACCGGGACAGAGGGGCACTGAAGCTTTCTTT
few,TRBJ2-7,TRBV7-6,TRBD2,CASSPGVAGGGEQYF,TGTGCCAGCAGCCCCGGGGTAGCGGGAGGAGGGGAGCAGTACTTC
-,TRBJ1-2,TRBV5-5,-,CASSRDGGYGYTF,TGTGCCAGCAGCCGTGACGGCGGCTATGGCTACACCTTC
once,TRBJ1-3,TRBV6-5,TRBD1,CASSTGEGGNTIYF,TGTGCCAGCAGTACAGGGGAAGGTGGAAACACCATATATTTT
once,TRBJ1-5,TRBV5-1,TRBD1,CASSTGQGNQPQHF,TGCGCCAGCAGCACTGGACAGGGTAATCAGCCCCAGCATTTT
-,TRBJ2-3,TRBV23-1,-,CASSQSGGHSSDTQYF,TGCGCCAGCAGTCAATCTGGGGGACATTCTTCTGATACGCAGTATTTT
-,TRBJ1-5,TRBV6-5,-,CASRTVNQPQHF,TGTGCCAGCAGGACAGTGAATCAGCCCCAGCATTTT
few,TRBJ1-6,TRBV5-1,-,CASSLGRGNSPLHF,TGCGCCAGCAGCTTGGGACGGGGTAATTCACCCCTCCACTTT
-,TRBJ1-4,TRBV30,-,CAFRQTLREKLFF,TGTGCCTTCCGCCAGACCCTCAGGGAAAAACTGTTTTTT
-,TRBJ2-7,TRBV18,TRBD1,CASSPLRSDREHEQYF,TGTGCCAGCTCACCATTGAGGTCTGACAGGGAGCACGAGCAGTACTTC
-,TRBJ2-7,TRBV28,-,CASHLGGAGSYEQYF,TGTGCCAGCCATCTAGGGGGCGCGGGGTCCTACGAGCAGTACTTC
few,TRBJ1-2,TRBV19,-,CASSMGRGFYGYTF,TGTGCCAGTAGTATGGGCAGGGGCTTCTATGGCTACACCTTC
few,TRBJ2-7,TRBV6-6,TRBD1,CASSSPIPGQFYEQYF,TGTGCCAGCAGTTCACCCATACCGGGACAGTTCTACGAGCAGTACTTC
-,TRBJ1-1,TRBV12-3/TRBV12-4,-,CASRRGKEAFF,TGTGCCAGCAGGCGAGGCAAGGAAGCTTTCTTT
-,TRBJ1-3,TRBV7-6,TRBD1,CASSPGQARNTIYF,TGTGCCAGCAGCCCAGGACAGGCCAGAAACACCATATATTTT
-,TRBJ2-2,TRBV7-2,TRBD2,CASSTVSGRAGTGELFF,TGTGCCAGCAGCACAGTTAGCGGGAGGGCGGGCACCGGGGAGCTGTTTTTT
-,TRBJ2-7,TRBV11-3,TRBD2,CASSSRAGGSYEQYF,TGTGCCAGCAGCTCGCGAGCGGGAGGATCCTACGAGCAGTACTTC
-,TRBJ1-5,TRBV3-1/TRBV3-2,-,CASSPGLIGNQPQHF,TGTGCCAGCAGCCCAGGGCTGATCGGCAATCAGCCCCAGCATTTT
-,TRBJ2-3,TRBV6-1,TRBD2,CASSERSGVGNTQYF,TGTGCCAGCAGTGAACGTAGCGGGGTCGGGAATACGCAGTATTTT